This TCR beta chain was recorded in a study of cytomegalovirus exposure and HLA in healthy donors. Overall study results and limits: Accounts indicate the classifier identified cytomegalovirus status with strong specificity and sensitivity.

Primers included in the PCR were 60 Vbeta and 13 Jbeta primers. The protocol was immunoSEQ multiplex PCR, while the TCRdb copy is restricted to in-frame clones and leaves out a portion. The sample has roughly 200,000 clones; over 70% are singletons. On this clone: Antigen specificity is unknown.

CDR1 and CDR2 (germline): SNHLY, FYNNEI. The CDR3 contains 12 residues. V lost 5 bases and J lost 3, with 4 bases in between. Material: PBMCs. V gene TRBV2 combines with J gene TRBJ2-2; D is ambiguous. This clonotype originated in a man aged 35-49 years in good health and CMV-seronegative. Here the CDR3 DNA reads TGTGCCAGCAGTCGGGACACCGGGGAGCTGTTTTTT. The encoded protein is CASSRDTGELFF. The full variable domain, with the rest looked up from reference TRBV2 and TRBJ2-2, is EPEVTQTPSHQVTQMGQEVILRCVPISNHLYFYWYRQILGQKVEFLVSFYNNEISEKSEIFDDQFSVERPDGSNFTLKIRSTKLEDSAMYFCASSRDTGELFFGEGSRLTVL.